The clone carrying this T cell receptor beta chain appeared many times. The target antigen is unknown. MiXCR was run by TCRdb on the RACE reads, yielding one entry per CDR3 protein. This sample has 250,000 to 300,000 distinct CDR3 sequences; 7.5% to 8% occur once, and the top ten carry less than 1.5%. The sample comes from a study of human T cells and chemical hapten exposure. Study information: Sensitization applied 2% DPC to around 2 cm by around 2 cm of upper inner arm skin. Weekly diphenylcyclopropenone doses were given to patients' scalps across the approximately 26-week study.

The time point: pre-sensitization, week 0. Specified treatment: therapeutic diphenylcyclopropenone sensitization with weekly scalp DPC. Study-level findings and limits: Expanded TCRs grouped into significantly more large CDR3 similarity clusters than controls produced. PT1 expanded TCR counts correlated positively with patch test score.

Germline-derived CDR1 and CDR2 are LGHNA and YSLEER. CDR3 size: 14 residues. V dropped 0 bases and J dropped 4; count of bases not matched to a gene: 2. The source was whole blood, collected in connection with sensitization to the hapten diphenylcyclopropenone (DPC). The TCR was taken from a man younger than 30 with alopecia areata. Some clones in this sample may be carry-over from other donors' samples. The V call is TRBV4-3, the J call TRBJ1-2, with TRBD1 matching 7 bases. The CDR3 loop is CASSQDNRGYGYTF. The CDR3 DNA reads TGCGCCAGCAGCCAAGATAACAGGGGCTATGGCTACACCTTC.